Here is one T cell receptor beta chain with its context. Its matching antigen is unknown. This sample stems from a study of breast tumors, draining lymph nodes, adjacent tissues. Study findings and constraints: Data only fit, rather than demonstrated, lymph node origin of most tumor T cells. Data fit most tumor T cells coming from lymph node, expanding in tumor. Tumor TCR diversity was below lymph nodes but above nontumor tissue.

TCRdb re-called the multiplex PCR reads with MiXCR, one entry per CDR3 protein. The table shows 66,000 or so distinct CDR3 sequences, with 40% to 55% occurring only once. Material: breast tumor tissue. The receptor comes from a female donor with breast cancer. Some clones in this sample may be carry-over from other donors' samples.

The CDR3 sequence: CSVSSQGTRENQHF. The CDR3 nucleotides read TGCAGTGTCAGCAGCCAGGGGACCAGAGAGAACCAGCATTTT. This chain uses TRBV20-1 with TRBJ1-5, with D possibly matching TRBD1 (6 bases). Trimming stripped 7 bases from V and 12 bases from J, with 25 bases between. The CDR3 is 14 residues long. Germline lookup yields CDR1 DFQATT and CDR2 SNEGSKA (reference sequence).